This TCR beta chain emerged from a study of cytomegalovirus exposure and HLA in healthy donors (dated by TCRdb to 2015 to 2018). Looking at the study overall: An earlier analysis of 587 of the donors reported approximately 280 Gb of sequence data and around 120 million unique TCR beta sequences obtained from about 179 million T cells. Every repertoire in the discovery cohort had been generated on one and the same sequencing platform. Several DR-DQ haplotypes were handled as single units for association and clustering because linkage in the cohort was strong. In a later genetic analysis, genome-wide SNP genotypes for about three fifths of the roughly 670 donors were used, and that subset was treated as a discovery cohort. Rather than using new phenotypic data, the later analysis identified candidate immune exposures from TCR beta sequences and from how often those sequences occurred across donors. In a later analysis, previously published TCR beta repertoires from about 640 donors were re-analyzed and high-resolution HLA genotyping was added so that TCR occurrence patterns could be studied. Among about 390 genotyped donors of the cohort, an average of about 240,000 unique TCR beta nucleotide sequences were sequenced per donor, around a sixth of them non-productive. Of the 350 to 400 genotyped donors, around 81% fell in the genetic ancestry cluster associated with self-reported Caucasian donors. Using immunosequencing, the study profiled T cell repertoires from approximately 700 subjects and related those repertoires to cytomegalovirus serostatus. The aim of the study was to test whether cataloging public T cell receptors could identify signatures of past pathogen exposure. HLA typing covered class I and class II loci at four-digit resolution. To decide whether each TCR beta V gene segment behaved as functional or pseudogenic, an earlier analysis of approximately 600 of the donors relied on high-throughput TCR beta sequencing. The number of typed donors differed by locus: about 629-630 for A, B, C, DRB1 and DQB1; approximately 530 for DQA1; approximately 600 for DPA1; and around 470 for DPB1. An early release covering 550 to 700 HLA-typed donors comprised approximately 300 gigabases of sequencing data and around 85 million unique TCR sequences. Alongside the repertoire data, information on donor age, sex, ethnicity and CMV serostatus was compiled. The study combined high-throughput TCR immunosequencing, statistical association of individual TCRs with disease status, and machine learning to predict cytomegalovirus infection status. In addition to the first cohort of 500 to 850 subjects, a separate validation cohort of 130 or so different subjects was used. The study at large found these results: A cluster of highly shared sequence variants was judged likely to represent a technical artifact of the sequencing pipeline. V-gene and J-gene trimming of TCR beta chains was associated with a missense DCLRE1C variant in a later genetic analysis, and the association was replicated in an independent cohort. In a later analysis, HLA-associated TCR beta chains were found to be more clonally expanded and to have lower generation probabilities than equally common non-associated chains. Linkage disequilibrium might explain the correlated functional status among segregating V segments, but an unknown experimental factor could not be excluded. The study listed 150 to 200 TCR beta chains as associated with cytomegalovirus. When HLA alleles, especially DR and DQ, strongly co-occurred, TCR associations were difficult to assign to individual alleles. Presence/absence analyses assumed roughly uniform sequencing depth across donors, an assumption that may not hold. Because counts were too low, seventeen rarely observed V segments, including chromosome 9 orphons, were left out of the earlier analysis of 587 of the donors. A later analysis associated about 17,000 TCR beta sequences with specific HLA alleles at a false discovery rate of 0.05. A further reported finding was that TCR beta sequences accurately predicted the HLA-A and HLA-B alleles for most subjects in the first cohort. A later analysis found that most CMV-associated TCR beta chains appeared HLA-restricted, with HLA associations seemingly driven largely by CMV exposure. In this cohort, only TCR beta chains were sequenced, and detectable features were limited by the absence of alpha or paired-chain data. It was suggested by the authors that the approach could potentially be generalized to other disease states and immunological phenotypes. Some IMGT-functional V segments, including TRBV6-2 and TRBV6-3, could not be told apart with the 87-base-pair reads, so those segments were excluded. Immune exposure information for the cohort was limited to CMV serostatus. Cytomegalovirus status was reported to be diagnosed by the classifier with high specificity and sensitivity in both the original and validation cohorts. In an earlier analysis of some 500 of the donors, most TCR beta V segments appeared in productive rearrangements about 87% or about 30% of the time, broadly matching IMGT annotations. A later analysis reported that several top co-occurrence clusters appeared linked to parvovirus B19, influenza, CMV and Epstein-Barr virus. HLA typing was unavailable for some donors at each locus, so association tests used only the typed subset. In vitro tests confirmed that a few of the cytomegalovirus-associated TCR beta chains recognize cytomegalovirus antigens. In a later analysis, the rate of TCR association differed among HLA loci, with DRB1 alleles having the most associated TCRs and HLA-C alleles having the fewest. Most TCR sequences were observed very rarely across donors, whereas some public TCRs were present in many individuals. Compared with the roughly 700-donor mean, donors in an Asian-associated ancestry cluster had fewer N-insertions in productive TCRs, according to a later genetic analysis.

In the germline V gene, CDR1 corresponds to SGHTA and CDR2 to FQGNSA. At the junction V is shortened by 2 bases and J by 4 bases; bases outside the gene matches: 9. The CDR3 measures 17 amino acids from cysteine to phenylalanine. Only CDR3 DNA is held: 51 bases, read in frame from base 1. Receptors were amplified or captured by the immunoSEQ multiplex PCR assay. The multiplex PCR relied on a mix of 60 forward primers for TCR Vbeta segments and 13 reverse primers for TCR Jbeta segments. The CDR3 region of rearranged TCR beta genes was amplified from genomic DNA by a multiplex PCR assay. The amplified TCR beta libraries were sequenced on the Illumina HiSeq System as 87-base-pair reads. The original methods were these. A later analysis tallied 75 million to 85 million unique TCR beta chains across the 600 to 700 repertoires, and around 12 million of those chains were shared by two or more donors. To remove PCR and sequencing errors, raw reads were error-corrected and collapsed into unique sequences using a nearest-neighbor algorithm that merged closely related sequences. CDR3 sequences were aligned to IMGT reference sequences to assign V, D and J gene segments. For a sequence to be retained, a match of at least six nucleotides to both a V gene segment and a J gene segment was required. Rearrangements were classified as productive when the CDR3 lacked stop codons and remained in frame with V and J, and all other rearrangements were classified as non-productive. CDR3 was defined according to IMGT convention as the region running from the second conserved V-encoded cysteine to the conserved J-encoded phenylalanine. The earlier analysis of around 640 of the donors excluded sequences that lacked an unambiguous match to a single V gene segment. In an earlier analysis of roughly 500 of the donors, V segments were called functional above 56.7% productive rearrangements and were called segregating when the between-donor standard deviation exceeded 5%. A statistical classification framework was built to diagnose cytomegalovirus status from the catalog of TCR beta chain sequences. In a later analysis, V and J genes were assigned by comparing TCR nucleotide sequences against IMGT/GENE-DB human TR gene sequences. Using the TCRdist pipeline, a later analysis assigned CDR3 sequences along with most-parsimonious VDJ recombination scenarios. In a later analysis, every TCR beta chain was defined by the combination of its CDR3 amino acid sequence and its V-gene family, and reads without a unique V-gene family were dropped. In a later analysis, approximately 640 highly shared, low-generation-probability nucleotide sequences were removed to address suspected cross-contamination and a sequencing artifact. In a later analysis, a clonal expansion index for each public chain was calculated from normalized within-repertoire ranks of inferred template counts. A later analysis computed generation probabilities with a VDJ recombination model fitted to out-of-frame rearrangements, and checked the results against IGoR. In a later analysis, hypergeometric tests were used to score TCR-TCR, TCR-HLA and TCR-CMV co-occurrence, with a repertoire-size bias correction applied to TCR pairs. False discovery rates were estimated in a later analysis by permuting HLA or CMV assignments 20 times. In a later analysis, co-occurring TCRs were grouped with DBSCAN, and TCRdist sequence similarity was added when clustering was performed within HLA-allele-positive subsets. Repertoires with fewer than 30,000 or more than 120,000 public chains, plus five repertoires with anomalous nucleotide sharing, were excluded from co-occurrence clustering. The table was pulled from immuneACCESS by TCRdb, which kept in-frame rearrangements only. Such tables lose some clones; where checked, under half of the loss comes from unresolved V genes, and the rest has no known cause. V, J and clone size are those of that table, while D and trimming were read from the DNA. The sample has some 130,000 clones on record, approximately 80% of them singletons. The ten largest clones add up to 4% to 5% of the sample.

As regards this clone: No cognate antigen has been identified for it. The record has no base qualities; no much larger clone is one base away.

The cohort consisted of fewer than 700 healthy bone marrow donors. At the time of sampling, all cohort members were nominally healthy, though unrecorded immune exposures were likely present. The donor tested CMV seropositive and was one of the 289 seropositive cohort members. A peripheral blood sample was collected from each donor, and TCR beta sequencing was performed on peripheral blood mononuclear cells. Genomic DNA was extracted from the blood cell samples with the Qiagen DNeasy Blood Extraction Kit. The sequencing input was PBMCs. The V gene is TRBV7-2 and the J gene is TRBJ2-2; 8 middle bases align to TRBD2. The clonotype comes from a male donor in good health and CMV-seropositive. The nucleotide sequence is TGTGCCAGCAGCTTAAGAAGGTCGGGGGGGCCCACCGGGGAGCTGTTTTTT. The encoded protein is CASSLRRSGGPTGELFF.